This T cell receptor (beta chain) derives from a study of glioma-infiltrating T cells after dendritic cell vaccination. Study context: Patients received autologous tumor lysate-pulsed dendritic cell vaccination between about 2002 and 2012. Autologous tumor lysate was loaded overnight onto monocyte-derived dendritic cells grown less than 8 days with IL-4 and GM-CSF.

Libraries were prepared by immunoSEQ multiplex PCR; TCRdb keeps only in-frame clonotypes and omits some of them. The table records about 64,000 clones, 82% of them present only once. Only patients with spare fresh-frozen tumor and over two years of follow-up were included. PBMC sampling occurred before vaccination, two weeks after the third dose, and at progression. Specimen: blood, collected before dendritic cell vaccination. This receptor was taken from a human donor with glioblastoma.

CDR3 loop: CSVEGRGTGTTEAFF. The CDR3 DNA reads TGCAGCGTTGAAGGACGGGGGACAGGAACCACTGAAGCTTTCTTT. The V and J genes are TRBV29-1 and TRBJ1-1; 8 bases map to TRBD1. CDR3 length: 15 amino acids. Per the germline V gene, CDR1 is SQVTM and CDR2 is ANQGSEA. Losses at the gene ends were 1 base for V and 4 bases for J; bases not matched to a gene: 8.